What follows describes a single T cell receptor (beta chain). What antigen it recognizes has not been identified. It has no much larger one-base neighbor in the sample; base qualities were not kept. CDR1 WNHNN and CDR2 SYGVQD were looked up in the germline V gene (reference sequence). Counted from cysteine to phenylalanine, this CDR3 has 11 amino acids. Just CDR3 DNA is preserved here, 33 bases in frame from base 1. Trimming removed 4 bases from V and 5 bases from J, leaving 3 bases between the germline ends. What the time point label conveys for this sample: persistent/refractory GD, antithyroid drugs over 5 years with positive TRAb. RNA was extracted from PBMCs in TRIzol for both TCR sequencing and RNA sequencing. Graves' disease was diagnosed according to American Thyroid Association guidelines. Recruitment of patients was carried out at an endocrinology department in Xi'an, China. Each patient gave 9 to 10 milliliters of peripheral blood, collected in an EDTA anticoagulant tube. Ficoll Paque Plus density gradient separation was used to isolate PBMCs, and no further T cell sorting was performed. An Agilent 2100 Bioanalyzer and agarose gel were used to check RNA quality, while a NanoDrop 2000 measured RNA concentration.

Library prep was done by multiplex PCR. Instrument on record: Illumina HiSeq 4000. iRepertoire HTBI primers and Arm-PCR amplification of CDR3 regions were used to construct TCR beta libraries. Before sequencing, the PCR products underwent gel purification. For the original study's pipeline: Gene usage analysis of CDR3 amino acid clonotypes used the 60 to 80 TRBV and about 15 TRBJ segments found across samples. Filtered high-quality paired reads were merged into contigs using COPE and FqMerger. BLAST was used to align contigs to IMGT TRBV, TRBD and TRBJ reference genes, and CDR3 was defined according to IMGT. Any clonotype with a frequency above 0.1% was classified as a highly expanded clone. Repertoire diversity was measured by Shannon entropy, and V-J evenness by the Gini coefficient. Public clonotypes were defined as clonotypes shared by more than one individual. The public reads were reanalyzed by TCRdb: fastp trimming at Q25, MiXCR alignment, in-frame beta chains only. Here each entry gathers all rows of one CDR3 protein and keeps the most common genes and DNA. The V and J calls, along with clone size, are taken from TCRdb and not from the paper's own processing. Here the sample has approximately 690,000 distinct CDR3 sequences; 25% to 35% occur a single time. Under 50% of the sample is taken by the ten largest.

The source of the sample is a study of regulatory T cells in long-lasting Graves disease (dated by TCRdb to about 2021). About the full investigation: Persistent Graves' disease was defined as persistently positive TSH receptor autoantibodies together with antithyroid drug treatment for over 5 years. Patients with persistent Graves' disease were compared with patients with newly diagnosed Graves' disease using TCR sequencing and RNA sequencing of peripheral blood. The study was registered as a clinical trial and conducted in China. TCR sequencing covered around 13 persistent and 20 or so newly diagnosed Graves' disease patients, about 35 samples in total. Antithyroid drugs had been taken for about 9.7 years on average by persistent Graves' disease patients in the clinical cohort. On the study overall, not on this receptor specifically: Peripheral blood alone was examined, since thyroid tissue, which constituted the primary lesion, could not be accessed. Only the TCR beta chain was sequenced and analyzed. TRBV28, TRBJ1-2 and TRBJ2-5 were preferentially used in persistent disease, while TRBV20-1 and TRBJ2-1 were favored in newly diagnosed disease. The authors noted that the small sample size was a limitation that may lower accuracy. Lower TCR Shannon entropy and fewer highly expanded clones were observed in persistent Graves' disease patients than in newly diagnosed patients, which suggested clonal expansion. Persistent patients shared more public clonotypes among themselves (around 2,500) than newly diagnosed patients did (roughly 920).

The TCR was taken from a female donor with Graves disease. The rearrangement combines TRBV10-1 with TRBJ2-1, with the D gene not confidently named. The material was peripheral blood mononuclear cells (PBMCs), obtained when the disease was refractory, from a patient treated with antithyroid drugs. CDR3 sequence: CASSVDNEQFF. The nucleotide sequence is given as TGCGCCAGCAGTGTCGACAATGAGCAGTTCTTC.